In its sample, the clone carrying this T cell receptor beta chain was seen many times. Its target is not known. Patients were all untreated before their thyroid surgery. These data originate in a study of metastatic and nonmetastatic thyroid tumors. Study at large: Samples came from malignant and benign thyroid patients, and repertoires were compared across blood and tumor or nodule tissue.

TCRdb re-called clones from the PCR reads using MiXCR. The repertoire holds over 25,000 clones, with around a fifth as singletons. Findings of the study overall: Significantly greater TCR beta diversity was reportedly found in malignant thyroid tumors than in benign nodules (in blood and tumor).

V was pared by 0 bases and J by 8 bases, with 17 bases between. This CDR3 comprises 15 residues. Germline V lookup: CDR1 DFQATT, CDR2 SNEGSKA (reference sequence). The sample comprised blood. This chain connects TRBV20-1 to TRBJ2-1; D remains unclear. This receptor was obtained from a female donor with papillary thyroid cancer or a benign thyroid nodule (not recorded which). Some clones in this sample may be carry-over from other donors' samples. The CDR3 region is CSARDPRWIADEQFF. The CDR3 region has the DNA TGCAGTGCTAGAGACCCCCGGTGGATCGCGGATGAGCAGTTCTTC.